This is a list of T cell receptor beta chains from one sample in a study of T-cell memory formation after mild COVID-19. TCRdb independently ran MiXCR on the 5' RACE reads; one entry per CDR3 protein. The sample records roughly 310,000 distinct CDR3 sequences, around 15% being singletons. The sample comprised PBMCs or a T cell subset sorted from them (not recorded which). The receptor source for this set is a man in his late teens or twenties who had mild COVID-19 (a few samples of this study predate the infection). Cell type and time point are not known. Each CDR3 is given with its conserved first and last residue. Fields, in order: V gene, J gene, CDR3 protein.

TRBV7-9	TRBJ2-6	CASSTTGALSGANVLTF
TRBV6-1	TRBJ1-2	CASSERYGSGGYGYTF
TRBV2	TRBJ2-3	CASSDHRGGADTQYF
TRBV12-3/TRBV12-4	TRBJ1-1	CASSGGTEAFF
TRBV2	TRBJ2-7	CASRPQQGDEQYF
TRBV29-1	TRBJ1-2	CSVGPRGVYGYTF
TRBV3-1	TRBJ1-3	CASRAGASGNTIYF
TRBV12-3/TRBV12-4	TRBJ2-5	CASSDSYQETQYF
TRBV6-5	TRBJ2-1	CASSSTGPSSYNEQFF
TRBV7-2	TRBJ2-1	CASSLGPRLGEQFF
TRBV7-2	TRBJ2-2	CASSLAGLARGELFF
TRBV3-1	TRBJ1-1	CASSLLRADTEAFF
TRBV5-1	TRBJ2-5	CASSLVADQETQYF
TRBV7-2	TRBJ2-5	CASSLSRVLGETQYF
TRBV9	TRBJ1-1	CASSVRVNTEAFF
TRBV21-1	TRBJ2-3	CASSSRNPDTQYF
TRBV5-6	TRBJ1-5	CASSLGGAGNQPQHF
TRBV25-1	TRBJ2-3	CASSETGTGHTQYF
TRBV6-5	TRBJ2-3	CASSYFRGGRTDTQYF
TRBV12-3/TRBV12-4	TRBJ2-3	CASSFRGGGADTQYF
TRBV4-1	TRBJ2-3	CASSQERAPSTDTQYF
TRBV5-1	TRBJ1-6	CASSLESNSPLHF
TRBV21-1	TRBJ1-5	CASSKVTPSNQPQHF
TRBV29-1	TRBJ1-2	CSVAEDYGYTF